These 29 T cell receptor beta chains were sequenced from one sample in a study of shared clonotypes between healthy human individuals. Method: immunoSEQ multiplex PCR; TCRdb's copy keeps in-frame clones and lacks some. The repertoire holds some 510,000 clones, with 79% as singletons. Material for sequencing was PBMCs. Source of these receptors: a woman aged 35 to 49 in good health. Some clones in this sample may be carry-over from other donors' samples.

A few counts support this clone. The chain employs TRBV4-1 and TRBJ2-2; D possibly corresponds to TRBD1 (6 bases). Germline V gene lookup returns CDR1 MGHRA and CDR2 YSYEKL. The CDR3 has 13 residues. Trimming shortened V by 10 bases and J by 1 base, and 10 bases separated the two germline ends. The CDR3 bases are TGCGCCACCTCGGACAGGAACACCGGGGAGCTGTTTTTT. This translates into CATSDRNTGELFF.

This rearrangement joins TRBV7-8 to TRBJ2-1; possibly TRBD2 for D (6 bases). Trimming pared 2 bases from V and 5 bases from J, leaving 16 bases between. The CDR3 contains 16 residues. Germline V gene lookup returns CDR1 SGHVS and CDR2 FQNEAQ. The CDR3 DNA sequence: TGTGCCAGCAGCTTATCGATCGGGACTCAGCACAATGAGCAGTTCTTC. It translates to CASSLSIGTQHNEQFF.

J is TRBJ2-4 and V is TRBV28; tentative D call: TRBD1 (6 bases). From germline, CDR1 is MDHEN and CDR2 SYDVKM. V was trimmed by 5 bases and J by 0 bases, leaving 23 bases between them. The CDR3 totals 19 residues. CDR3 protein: CASSRWGHEPGLAKNIQYF. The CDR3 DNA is TGTGCCAGCAGTCGATGGGGACACGAACCCGGACTAGCCAAAAACATTCAGTACTTC.

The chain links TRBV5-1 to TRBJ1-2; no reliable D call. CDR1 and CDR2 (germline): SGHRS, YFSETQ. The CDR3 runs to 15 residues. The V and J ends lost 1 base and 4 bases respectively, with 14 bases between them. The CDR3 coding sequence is TGCGCCAGCAGCTTGTTTGGGGAGGCCACCTATGGCTACACCTTC. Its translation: CASSLFGEATYGYTF.

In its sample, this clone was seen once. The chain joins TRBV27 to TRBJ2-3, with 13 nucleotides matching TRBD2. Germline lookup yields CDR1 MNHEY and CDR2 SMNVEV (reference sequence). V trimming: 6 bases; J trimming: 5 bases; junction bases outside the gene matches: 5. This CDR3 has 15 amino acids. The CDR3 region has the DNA TGTGCCAGCAGCTTGGGGACTAGCGGGAAAGATACGCAGTATTTT. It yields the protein CASSLGTSGKDTQYF.

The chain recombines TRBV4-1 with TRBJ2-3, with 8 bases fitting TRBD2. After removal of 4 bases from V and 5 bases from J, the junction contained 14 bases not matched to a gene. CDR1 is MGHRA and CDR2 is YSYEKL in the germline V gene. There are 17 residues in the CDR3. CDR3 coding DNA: TGCGCCAGCAGCCCGGGCCGATGGCGGGAGGTTGTAGATACGCAGTATTTT. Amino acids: CASSPGRWREVVDTQYF.

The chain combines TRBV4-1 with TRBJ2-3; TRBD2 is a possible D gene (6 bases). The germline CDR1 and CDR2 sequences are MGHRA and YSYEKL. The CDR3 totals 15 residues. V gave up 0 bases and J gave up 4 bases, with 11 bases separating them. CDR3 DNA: TGCGCCAGCAGCCAAGATTTAACGGGGGCAGATACGCAGTATTTT. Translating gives CASSQDLTGADTQYF.

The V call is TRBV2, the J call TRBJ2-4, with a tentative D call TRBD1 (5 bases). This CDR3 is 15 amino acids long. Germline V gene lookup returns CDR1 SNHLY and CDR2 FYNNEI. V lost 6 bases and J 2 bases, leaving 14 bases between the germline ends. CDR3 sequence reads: CASRGVFVSKNIQYF. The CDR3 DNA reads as TGTGCCAGCAGAGGGGTGTTCGTTTCCAAAAACATTCAGTACTTC.

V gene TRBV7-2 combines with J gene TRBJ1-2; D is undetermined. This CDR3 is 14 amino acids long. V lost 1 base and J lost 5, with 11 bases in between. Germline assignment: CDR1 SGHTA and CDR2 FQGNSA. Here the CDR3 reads CASSLGRESYGYTF. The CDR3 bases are TGTGCCAGCAGCTTAGGACGGGAATCGTATGGCTACACCTTC. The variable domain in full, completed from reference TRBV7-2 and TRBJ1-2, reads GAGVSQSPSNKVTEKGKDVELRCDPISGHTALYWYRQSLGQGLEFLIYFQGNSAPDKSGLPSDRFSAERTGGSVSTLTIQRTQQEDSAVYLCASSLGRESYGYTFGSGTRLTVV.

CDR3 protein: CASSQTGGRTEAFF. As DNA, the CDR3 is TGCGCCAGCAGCCAAACAGGGGGCCGCACTGAAGCTTTCTTT. V and J are TRBV4-1 and TRBJ1-1; 9 bases fit TRBD1. This CDR3 is built from 14 residues. Germline loops: CDR1 MGHRA, CDR2 YSYEKL. Germline trimming cut 2 bases from V and 4 bases from J; bases unmatched to any gene: 2.

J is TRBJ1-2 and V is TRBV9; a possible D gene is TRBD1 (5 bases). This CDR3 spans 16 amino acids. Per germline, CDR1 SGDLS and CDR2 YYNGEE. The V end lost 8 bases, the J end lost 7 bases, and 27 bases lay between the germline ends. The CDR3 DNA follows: TGTGCCAGTCTCCCGGGGCTCGACGGCGCCTGGGGTGGCTACACCTTC. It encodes CASLPGLDGAWGGYTF.

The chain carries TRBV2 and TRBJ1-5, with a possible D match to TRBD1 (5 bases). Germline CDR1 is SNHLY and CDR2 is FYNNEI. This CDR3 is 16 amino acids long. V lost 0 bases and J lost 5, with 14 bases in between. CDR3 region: CASSEAGVRGDQPQHF. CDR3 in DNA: TGTGCCAGCAGTGAAGCTGGGGTAAGAGGGGATCAGCCCCAGCATTTT.

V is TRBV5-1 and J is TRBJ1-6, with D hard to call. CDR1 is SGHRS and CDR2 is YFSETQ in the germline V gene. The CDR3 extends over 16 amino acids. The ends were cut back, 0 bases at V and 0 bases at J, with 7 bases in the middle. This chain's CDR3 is CASSLGGSSYNSPLHF. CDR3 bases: TGCGCCAGCAGCTTGGGTGGTAGCTCCTATAATTCACCCCTCCACTTT.

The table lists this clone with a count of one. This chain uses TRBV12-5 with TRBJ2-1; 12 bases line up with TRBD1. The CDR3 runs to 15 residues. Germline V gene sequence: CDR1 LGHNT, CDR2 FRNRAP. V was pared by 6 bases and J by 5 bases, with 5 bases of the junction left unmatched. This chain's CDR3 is CASGTGQGADNEQFF. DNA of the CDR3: TGTGCTAGTGGAACGGGACAGGGGGCCGACAATGAGCAGTTCTTC. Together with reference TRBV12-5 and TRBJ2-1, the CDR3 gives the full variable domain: DARVTQTPRHKVTEMGQEVTMRCQPILGHNTVFWYRQTMMQGLELLAYFRNRAPLDDSGMPKDRFSAEMPDATLATLKIQPSEPRDSAVYFCASGTGQGADNEQFFGPGTRLTVL.

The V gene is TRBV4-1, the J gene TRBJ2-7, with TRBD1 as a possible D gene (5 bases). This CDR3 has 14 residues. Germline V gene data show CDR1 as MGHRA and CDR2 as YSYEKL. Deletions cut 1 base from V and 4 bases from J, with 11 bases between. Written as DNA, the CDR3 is TGCGCCAGCAGCCAAGGGGGCCTCTCGTACGAGCAGTACTTC. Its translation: CASSQGGLSYEQYF.

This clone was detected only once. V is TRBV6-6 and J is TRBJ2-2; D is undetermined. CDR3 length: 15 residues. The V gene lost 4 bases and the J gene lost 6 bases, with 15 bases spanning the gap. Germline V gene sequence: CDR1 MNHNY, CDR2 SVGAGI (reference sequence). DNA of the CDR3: TGTGCCAGCAGTTCCCCGCCTTTACCATCCGGGGAGCTGTTTTTT. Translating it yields CASSSPPLPSGELFF.

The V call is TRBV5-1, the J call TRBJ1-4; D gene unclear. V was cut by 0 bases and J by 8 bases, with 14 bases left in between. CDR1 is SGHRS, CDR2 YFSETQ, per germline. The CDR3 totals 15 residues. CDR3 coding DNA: TGCGCCAGCAGCTTGGTAGGTCAGGAGGGCGAAAAACTGTTTTTT. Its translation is CASSLVGQEGEKLFF.

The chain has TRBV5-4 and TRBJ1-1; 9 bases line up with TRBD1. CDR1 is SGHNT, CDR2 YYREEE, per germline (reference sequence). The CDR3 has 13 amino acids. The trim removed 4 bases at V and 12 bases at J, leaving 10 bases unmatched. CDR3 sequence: CASSTGQGISSFF. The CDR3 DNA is TGTGCCAGCAGCACGGGACAGGGCATTTCTTCTTTCTTT.

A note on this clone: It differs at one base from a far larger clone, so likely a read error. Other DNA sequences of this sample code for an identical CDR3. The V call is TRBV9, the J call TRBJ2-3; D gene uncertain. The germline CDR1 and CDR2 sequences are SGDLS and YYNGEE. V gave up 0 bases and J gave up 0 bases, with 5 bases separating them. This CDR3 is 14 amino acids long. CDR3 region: CASSVATSTDTQYF. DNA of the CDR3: TGTGCCAGCAGCGTAGCAACTAGCACAGATACGCAGTATTTT.

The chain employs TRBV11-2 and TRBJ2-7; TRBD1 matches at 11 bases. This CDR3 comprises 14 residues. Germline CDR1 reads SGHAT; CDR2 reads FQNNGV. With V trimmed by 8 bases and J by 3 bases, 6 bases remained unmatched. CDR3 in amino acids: CASGPGTGGYEQYF. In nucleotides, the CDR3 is TGTGCCAGCGGCCCCGGGACAGGGGGCTACGAGCAGTACTTC.

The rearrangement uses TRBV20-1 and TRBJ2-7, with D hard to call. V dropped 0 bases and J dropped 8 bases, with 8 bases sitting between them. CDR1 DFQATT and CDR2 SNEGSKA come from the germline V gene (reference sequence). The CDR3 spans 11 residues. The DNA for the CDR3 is TGCAGTGCTAGAGATCGGCTAAAGCAGTACTTC. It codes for CSARDRLKQYF.

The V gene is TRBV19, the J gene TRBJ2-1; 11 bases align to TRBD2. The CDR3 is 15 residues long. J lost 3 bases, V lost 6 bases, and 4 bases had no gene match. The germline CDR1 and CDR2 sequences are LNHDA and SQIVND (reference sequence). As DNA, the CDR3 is TGTGCCAGTAGGCTGGGACTAGCGGACTACAATGAGCAGTTCTTC. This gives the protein CASRLGLADYNEQFF.

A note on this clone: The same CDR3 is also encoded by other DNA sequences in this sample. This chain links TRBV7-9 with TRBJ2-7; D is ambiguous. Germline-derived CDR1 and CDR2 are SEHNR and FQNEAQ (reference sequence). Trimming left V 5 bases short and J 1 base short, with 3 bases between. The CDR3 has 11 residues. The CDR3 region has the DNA TGTGCCAGCAGCGATTCCTACGAGCAGTACTTC. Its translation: CASSDSYEQYF.

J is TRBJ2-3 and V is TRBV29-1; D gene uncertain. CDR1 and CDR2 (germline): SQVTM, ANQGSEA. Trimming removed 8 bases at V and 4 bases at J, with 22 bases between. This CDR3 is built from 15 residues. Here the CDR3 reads CSTPKQAGNPDTQYF. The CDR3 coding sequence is TGCAGCACCCCGAAGCAGGCAGGAAACCCAGATACGCAGTATTTT.

Here the CDR3 DNA reads TGTGCCAGTAGTGGAGAACCCAAGGGGATCTATAGCAATCAGCCCCAGCATTTT. This gives the protein CASSGEPKGIYSNQPQHF. The chain is built from TRBV19 and TRBJ1-5; perhaps TRBD1 as D (5 bases). V lost 5 bases to trimming and J lost 0 bases, with 20 bases between them. CDR3 size: 18 residues. The germline V gene has CDR1 LNHDA and CDR2 SQIVND (reference sequence).

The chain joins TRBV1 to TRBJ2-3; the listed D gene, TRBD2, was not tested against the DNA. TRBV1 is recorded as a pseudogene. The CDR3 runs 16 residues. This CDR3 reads CTSSQLAEQSTDTQYF. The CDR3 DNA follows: TGCACCAGCAGCCAGCTAGCGGAACAAAGCACAGATACGCAGTATTTT.

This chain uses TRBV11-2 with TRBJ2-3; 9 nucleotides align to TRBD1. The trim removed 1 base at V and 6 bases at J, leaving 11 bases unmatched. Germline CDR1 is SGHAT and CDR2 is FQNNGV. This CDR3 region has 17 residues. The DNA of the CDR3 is TGTGCCAGCAGCTTAGGCGGGACAGGGAGTTTCGGCGATACGCAGTATTTT. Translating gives CASSLGGTGSFGDTQYF.

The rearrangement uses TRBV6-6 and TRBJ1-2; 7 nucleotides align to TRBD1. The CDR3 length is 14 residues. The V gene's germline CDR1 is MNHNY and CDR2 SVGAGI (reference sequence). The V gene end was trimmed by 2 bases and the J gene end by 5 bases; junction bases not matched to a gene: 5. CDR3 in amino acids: CASSYAGGRYGYTF. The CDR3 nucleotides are TGTGCCAGCAGTTACGCAGGGGGTCGGTATGGCTACACCTTC.

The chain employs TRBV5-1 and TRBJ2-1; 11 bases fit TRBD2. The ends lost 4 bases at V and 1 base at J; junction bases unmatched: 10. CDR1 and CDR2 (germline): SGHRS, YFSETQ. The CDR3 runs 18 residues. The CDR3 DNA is TGCGCCAGCAGCCCTATTGGGACTAGCGGACCTTCCTACAATGAGCAGTTCTTC. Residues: CASSPIGTSGPSYNEQFF.